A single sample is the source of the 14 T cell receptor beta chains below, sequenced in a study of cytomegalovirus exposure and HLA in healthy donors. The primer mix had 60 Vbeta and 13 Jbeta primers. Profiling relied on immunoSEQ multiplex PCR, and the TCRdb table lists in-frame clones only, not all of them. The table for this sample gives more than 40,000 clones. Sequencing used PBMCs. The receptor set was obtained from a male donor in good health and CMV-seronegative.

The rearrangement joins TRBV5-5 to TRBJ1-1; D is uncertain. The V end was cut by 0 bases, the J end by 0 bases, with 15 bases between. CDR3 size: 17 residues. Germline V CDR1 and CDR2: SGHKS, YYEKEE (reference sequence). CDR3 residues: CASSLEGIGNMNTEAFF. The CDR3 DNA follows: TGTGCCAGCAGCTTGGAAGGGATCGGGAACATGAACACTGAAGCTTTCTTT.

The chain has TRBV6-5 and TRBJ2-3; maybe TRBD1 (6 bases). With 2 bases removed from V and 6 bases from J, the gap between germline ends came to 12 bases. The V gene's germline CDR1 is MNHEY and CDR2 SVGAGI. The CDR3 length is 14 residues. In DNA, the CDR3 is TGTGCCAGCAGTTACAGGGGGATTTCTGATACGCAGTATTTT. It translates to CASSYRGISDTQYF.

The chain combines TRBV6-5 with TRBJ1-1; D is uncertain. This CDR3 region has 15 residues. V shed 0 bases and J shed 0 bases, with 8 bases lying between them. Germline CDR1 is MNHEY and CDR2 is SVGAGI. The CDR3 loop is CASSYSTSMNTEAFF. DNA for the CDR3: TGTGCCAGCAGTTACTCGACTTCAATGAACACTGAAGCTTTCTTT.

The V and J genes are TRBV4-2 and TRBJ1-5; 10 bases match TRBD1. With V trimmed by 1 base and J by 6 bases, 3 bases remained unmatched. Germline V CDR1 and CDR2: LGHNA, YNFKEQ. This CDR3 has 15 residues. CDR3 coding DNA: TGTGCCAGCAGCCAAGGACAGGGGGCCGCTCAGCCCCAGCATTTT. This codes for CASSQGQGAAQPQHF.

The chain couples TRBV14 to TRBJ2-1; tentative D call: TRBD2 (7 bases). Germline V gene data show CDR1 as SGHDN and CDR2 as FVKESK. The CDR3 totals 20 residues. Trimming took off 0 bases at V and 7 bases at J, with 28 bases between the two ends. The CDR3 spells CASSQDGLGERGGSWNEQFF. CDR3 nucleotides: TGTGCCAGCAGCCAAGATGGTCTGGGTGAGAGGGGGGGAAGTTGGAATGAGCAGTTCTTC. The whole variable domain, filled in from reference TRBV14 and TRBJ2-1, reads EAGVTQFPSHSVIEKGQTVTLRCDPISGHDNLYWYRRVMGKEIKFLLHFVKESKQDESGMPNNRFLAERTGGTYSTLKVQPAELEDSGVYFCASSQDGLGERGGSWNEQFFGPGTRLTVL.

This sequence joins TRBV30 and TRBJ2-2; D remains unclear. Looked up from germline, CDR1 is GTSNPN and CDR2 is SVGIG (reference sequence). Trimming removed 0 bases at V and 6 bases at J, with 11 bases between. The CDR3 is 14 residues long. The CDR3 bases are TGTGCCTGGAGTGTACGCGGAATTGCCGGGGAGCTGTTTTTT. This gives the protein CAWSVRGIAGELFF.

CDR3 protein: CASSAFTGEYEQYF. Written as DNA, the CDR3 is TGCGCCAGCAGCGCTTTTACAGGGGAGTACGAGCAGTACTTC. V gene TRBV4-1 combines with J gene TRBJ2-7; 7 bases fit TRBD1. The germline gives CDR1 MGHRA, CDR2 YSYEKL. The V segment lost 5 bases and the J segment 4 bases; nucleotides outside the gene matches: 8. The CDR3 runs to 14 residues.

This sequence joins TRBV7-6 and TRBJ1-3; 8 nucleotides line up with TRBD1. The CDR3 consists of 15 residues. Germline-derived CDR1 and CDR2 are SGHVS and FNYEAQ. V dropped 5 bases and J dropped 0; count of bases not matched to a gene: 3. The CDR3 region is CASSEGQGSGNTIYF. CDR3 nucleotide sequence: TGTGCCAGCAGCGAAGGACAGGGCTCTGGAAACACCATATATTTT.

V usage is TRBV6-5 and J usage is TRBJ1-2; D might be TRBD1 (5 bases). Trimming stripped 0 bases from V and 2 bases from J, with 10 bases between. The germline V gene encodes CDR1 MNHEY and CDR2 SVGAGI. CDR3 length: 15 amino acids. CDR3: CASSYSPRANYGYTF. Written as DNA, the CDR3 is TGTGCCAGCAGTTACTCCCCCAGGGCAAACTATGGCTACACCTTC.

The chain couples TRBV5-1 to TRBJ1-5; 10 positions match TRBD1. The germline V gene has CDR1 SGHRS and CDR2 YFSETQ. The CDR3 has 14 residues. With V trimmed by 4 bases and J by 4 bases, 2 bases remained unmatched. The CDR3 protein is CASSVGQGNQPQHF. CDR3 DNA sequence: TGCGCCAGCAGCGTGGGACAGGGGAATCAGCCCCAGCATTTT.

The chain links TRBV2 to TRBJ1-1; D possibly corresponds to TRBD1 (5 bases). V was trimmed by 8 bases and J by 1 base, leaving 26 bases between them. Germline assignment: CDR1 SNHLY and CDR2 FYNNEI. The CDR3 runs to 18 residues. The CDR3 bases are TGTGCCAGCCTTGGGGGGACGGCAAGCGGAAATAGGAACACTGAAGCTTTCTTT. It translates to CASLGGTASGNRNTEAFF.

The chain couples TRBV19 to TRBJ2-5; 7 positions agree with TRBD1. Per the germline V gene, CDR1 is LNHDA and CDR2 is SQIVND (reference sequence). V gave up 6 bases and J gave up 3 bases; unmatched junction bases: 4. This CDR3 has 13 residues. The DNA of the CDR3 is TGTGCCAGTAGCAAGGGGGCCGAAGAGACCCAGTACTTC. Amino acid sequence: CASSKGAEETQYF. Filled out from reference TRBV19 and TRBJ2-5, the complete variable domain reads DGGITQSPKYLFRKEGQNVTLSCEQNLNHDAMYWYRQDPGQGLRLIYYSQIVNDFQKGDIAEGYSVSREKKESFPLTVTSAQKNPTAFYLCASSKGAEETQYFGPGTRLLVL.

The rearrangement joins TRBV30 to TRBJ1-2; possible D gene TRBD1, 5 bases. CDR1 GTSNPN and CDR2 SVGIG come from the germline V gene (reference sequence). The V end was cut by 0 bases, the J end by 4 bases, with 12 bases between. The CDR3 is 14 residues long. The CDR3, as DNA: TGTGCCTGGAGTGTACAGGAGACCTTCTATGGCTACACCTTC. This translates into CAWSVQETFYGYTF.

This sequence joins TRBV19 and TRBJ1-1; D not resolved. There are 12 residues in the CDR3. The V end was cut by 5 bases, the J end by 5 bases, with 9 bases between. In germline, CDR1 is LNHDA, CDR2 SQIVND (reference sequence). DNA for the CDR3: TGTGCCAGTAGTCACCGAGGAACTGAAGCTTTCTTT. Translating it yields CASSHRGTEAFF. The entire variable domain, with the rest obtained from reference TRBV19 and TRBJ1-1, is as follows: DGGITQSPKYLFRKEGQNVTLSCEQNLNHDAMYWYRQDPGQGLRLIYYSQIVNDFQKGDIAEGYSVSREKKESFPLTVTSAQKNPTAFYLCASSHRGTEAFFGQGTRLTVV.